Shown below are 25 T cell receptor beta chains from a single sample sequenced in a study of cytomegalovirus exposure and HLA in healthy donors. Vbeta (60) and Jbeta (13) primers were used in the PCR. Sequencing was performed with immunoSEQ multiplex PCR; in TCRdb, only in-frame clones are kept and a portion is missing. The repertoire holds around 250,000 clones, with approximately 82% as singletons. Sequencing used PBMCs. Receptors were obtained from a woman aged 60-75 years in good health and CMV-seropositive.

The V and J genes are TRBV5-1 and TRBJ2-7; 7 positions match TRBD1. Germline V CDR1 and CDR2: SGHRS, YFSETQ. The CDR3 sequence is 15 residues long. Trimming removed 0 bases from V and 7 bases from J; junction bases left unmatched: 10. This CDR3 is CASSLEGGFLGEQYF. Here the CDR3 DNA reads TGCGCCAGCAGCTTGGAAGGGGGCTTCTTAGGGGAGCAGTACTTC.

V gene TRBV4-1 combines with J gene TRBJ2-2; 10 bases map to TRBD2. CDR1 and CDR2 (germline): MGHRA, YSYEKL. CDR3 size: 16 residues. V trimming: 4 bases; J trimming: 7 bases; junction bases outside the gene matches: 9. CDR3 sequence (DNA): TGCGCCAGCAGCCCTATAGCGGGAGGCCCGGGCGGGGAGCTGTTTTTT. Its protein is CASSPIAGGPGGELFF.

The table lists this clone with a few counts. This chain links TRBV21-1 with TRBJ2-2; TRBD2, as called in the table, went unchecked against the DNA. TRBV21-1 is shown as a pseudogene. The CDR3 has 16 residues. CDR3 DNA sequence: TGTGCCAGCAGCAACCGACTAGCAACGAACACCGGGGAGCTGTTTTTT. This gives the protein CASSNRLATNTGELFF.

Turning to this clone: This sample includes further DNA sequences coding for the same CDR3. The CDR3 reads CASGPDRANTGELFF. CDR3 in DNA: TGTGCTAGTGGTCCCGACAGGGCGAACACCGGGGAGCTGTTTTTT. The chain has TRBV12-5 and TRBJ2-2; 7 bases map to TRBD1. The CDR3 covers 15 residues. The germline V gene has CDR1 LGHNT and CDR2 FRNRAP. V was pared by 5 bases and J by 0 bases, with 3 bases of the junction left unmatched.

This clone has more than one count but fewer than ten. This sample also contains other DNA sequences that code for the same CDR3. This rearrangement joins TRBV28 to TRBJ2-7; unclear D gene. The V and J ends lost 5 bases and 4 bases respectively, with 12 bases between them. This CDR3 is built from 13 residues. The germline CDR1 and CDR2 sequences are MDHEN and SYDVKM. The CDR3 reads CASSPSVQYEQYF. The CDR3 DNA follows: TGTGCCAGCAGTCCCTCAGTGCAGTACGAGCAGTACTTC.

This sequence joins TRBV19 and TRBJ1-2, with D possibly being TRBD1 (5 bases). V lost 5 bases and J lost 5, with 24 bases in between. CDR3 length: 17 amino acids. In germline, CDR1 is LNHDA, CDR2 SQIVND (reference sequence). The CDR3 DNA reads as TGTGCCAGTAGTCCTCGGGGGGGAGGAGGATTTGTGTATGGCTACACCTTC. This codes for CASSPRGGGGFVYGYTF.

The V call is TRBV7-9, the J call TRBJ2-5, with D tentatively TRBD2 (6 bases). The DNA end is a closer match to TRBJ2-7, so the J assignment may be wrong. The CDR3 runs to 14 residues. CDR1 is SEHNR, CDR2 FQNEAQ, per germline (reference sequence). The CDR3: CASSLEGRGDEQYF. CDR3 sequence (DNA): TGTGCCAGCAGCTTAGAAGGCCGCGGGGACGAGCAGTACTTC.

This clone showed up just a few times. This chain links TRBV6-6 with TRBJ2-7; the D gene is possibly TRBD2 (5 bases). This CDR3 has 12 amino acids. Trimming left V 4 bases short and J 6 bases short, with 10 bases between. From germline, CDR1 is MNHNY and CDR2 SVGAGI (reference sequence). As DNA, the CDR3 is TGTGCCAGCAGTTCACTAACTAGCGAGCAGTACTTC. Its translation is CASSSLTSEQYF.

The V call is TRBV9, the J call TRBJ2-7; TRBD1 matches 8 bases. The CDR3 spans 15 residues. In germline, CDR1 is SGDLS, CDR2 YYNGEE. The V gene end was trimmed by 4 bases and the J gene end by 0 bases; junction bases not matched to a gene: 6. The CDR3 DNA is TGTGCCAGCAGCCCCGCGGACAGGGCCTCCTACGAGCAGTACTTC. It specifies CASSPADRASYEQYF.

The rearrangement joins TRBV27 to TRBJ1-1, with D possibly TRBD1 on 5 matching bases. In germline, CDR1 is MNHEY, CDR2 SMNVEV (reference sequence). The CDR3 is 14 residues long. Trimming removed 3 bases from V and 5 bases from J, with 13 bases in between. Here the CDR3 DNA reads TGTGCCAGCAGTTTGTGGCAGGGCAGTACTGAAGCTTTCTTT. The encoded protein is CASSLWQGSTEAFF.

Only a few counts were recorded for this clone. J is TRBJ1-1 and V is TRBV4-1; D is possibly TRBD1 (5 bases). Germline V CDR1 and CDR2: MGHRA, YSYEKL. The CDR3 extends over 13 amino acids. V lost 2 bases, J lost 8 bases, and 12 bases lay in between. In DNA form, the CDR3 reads TGCGCCAGCAGCCAATTTCCGGGGGAAGAAGCTTTCTTT. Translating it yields CASSQFPGEEAFF.

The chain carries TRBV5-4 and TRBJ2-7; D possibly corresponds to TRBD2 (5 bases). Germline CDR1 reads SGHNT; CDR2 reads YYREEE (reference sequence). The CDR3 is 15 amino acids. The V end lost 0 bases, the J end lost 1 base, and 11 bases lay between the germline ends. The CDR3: CASSLGLRDSYEQYF. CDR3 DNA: TGTGCCAGCAGCTTGGGTCTGAGGGATTCCTACGAGCAGTACTTC.

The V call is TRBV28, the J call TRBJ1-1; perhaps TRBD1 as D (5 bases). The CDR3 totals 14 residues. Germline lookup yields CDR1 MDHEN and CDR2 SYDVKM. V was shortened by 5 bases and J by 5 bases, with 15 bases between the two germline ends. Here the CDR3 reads CASSPRVIVTEAFF. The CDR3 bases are TGTGCCAGCAGTCCCAGGGTAATAGTAACTGAAGCTTTCTTT.

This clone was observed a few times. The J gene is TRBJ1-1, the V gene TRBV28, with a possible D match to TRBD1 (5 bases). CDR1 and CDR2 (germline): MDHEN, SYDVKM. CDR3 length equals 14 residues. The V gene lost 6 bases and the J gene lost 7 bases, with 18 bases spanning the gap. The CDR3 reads CASSLPGKSIEAFF. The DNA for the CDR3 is TGTGCCAGCAGCCTGCCAGGGAAGTCCATTGAAGCTTTCTTT.

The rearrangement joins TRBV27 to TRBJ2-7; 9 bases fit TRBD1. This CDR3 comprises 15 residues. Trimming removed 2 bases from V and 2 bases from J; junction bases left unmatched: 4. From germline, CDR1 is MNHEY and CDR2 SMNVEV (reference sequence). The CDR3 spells CASSLGRTGAYEQYF. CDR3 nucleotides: TGTGCCAGCAGTTTAGGGAGGACAGGGGCCTACGAGCAGTACTTC.

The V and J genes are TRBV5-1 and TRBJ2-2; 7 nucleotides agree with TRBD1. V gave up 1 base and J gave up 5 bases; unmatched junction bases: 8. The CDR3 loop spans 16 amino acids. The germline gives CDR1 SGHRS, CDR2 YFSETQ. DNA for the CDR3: TGCGCCAGCAGCTTGTCAGTGACAGGGCTAACCGGGGAGCTGTTTTTT. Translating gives CASSLSVTGLTGELFF.

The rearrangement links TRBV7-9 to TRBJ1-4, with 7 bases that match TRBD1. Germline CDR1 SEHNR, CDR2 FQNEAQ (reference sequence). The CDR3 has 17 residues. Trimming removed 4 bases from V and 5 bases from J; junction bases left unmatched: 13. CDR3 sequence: CASSSINKGQWNEKLFF. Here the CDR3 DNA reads TGTGCCAGCAGCTCTATAAATAAGGGACAGTGGAATGAAAAACTGTTTTTT.

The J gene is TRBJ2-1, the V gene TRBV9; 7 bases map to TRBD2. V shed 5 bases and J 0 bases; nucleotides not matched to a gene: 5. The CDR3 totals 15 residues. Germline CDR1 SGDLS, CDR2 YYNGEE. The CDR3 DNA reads TGTGCCAGCAGGGGAGCGGGAAGCTCCTACAATGAGCAGTTCTTC. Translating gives CASRGAGSSYNEQFF.

CDR3 nucleotides: TGCGCCAGCAGCGTAACCGGGACTAGCGTTAGCACAGATACGCAGTATTTT. Translated, it gives CASSVTGTSVSTDTQYF. The chain employs TRBV5-1 and TRBJ2-3; TRBD2 aligns across 10 bases. This CDR3 has 17 amino acids. Looked up from germline, CDR1 is SGHRS and CDR2 is YFSETQ. The ends lost 4 bases at V and 0 bases at J; junction bases unmatched: 8.

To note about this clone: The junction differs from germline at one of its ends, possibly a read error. For the CDR3, the DNA is TGTTCCAGCAGCTCCGGGACCTACGAGCAGTACTTC. Its protein product is CSSSSGTYEQYF. V usage is TRBV7-9 and J usage is TRBJ2-7; D is perhaps TRBD2 (5 bases). Germline CDR1 SEHNR, CDR2 FQNEAQ (reference sequence). The CDR3 has 12 amino acids.

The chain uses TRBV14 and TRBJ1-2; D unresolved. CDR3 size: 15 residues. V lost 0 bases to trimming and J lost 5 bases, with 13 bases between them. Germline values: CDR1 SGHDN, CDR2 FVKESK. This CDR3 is CASSQEGTDGYGYTF. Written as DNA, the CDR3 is TGTGCCAGCAGCCAAGAAGGTACAGATGGATATGGCTACACCTTC.

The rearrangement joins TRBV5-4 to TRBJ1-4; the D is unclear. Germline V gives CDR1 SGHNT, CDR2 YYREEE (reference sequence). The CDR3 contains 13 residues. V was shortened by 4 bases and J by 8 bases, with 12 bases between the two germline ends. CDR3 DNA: TGTGCCAGCAGCATCCGGGGAGGCGAAAAACTGTTTTTT. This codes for CASSIRGGEKLFF.

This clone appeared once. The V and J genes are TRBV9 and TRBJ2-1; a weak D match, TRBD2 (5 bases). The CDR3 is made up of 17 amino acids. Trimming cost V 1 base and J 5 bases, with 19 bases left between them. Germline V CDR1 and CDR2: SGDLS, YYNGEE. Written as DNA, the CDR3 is TGTGCCAGCAGCGTAAACCCCCCAACGGGAAGGGACAATGAGCAGTTCTTC. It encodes CASSVNPPTGRDNEQFF.

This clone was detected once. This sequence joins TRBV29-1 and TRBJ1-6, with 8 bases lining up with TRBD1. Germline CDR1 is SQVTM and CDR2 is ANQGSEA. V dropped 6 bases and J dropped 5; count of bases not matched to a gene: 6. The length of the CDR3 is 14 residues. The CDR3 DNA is TGCAGCGTCCGGACAGGGCCTAATAATTCACCCCTCCACTTT. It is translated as CSVRTGPNNSPLHF.

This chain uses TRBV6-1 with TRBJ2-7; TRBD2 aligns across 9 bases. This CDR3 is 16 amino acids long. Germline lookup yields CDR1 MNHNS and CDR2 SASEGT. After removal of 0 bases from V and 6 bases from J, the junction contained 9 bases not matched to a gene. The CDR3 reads CASSEAIGTSIGEQYF. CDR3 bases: TGTGCCAGCAGTGAAGCGATTGGGACTAGCATCGGCGAGCAGTACTTC.